The TCR beta chain under discussion was sequenced for a study of chemoradiotherapy in HPV16-positive cancers. Study observations and caveats: Non-HPV-specific T cells did not expand in tumors during treatment, whereas candidate HPV-specific clones and E7-related motifs did.

Germline lookup yields CDR1 SGHRS and CDR2 YFSETQ. Trimming left V 4 bases short and J 0 bases short, with 11 bases between. CDR3 size: 15 residues. Points on this clone: Its target is not known.

Sequenced by immunoSEQ multiplex PCR; TCRdb stores in-frame clones only, minus some. This table has 25,000 to 30,000 clones, about nine tenths appearing once. The V call is TRBV5-1, the J call TRBJ2-1; D perhaps matches TRBD1 (6 bases). The source was blood, collected from a patient who underwent chemoradiotherapy. This clonotype originated in a human donor with HPV-associated anogenital cancer. DNA of the CDR3: TGCGCCAGCAGCCCACAGGGCAGCTCCTACAATGAGCAGTTCTTC. Its protein product is CASSPQGSSYNEQFF.